This T cell receptor beta chain was recorded in a study of blood T cell repertoires in COVID-19. Study-wide background: Samples taken during acute and convalescent COVID-19 were collected in the United States, Italy and Spain. From T cells, B-cell-depleted T cells, or PBMCs came the material, which was cDNA or gDNA.

The CDR3 sequence is 15 residues long. The ends lost 2 bases at V and 4 bases at J; junction bases unmatched: 7. Germline CDR1 reads MNHEY; CDR2 reads SVGAGI. In the authors' methods: Counts of nucleated cells, estimated from reference gene primer amplification, were obtained. Clones were sequenced by immunoSEQ multiplex PCR, and TCRdb holds only the in-frame ones, with some missing. D and trimming were read from the DNA, whereas the V and J calls and clone size are those reported in that table. Found here are hundreds of thousands of clones, around nine tenths of them singletons; the top ten hold roughly 3%.

The rearrangement links TRBV6-5 to TRBJ1-1, with 7 bases identical to TRBD1. This TCR was recovered from a woman under 30 who had recovered from COVID-19. The sequencing sample was made of peripheral blood. CDR3 loop: CASSYRGGRGTEAFF. Here the CDR3 DNA reads TGTGCCAGCAGTTACCGAGGGGGCAGGGGCACTGAAGCTTTCTTT.